This entry describes one TCR beta chain. Its antigen is not known. The record originates from a study of OX40 agonist ivuxolimab in advanced cancers. Study-level information: Patients received the agonistic anti-OX40 (CD134) antibody ivuxolimab.

The CDR3 loop spans 15 amino acids. The germline V and J ends were trimmed by 4 bases and 5 bases, with 15 bases remaining between them. The germline V gene has CDR1 LNHDA and CDR2 SQIVND (reference sequence). Data came from immunoSEQ multiplex PCR; TCRdb stores just in-frame clones and leaves some out. The sample records approximately 80,000 clones, 91% being singletons. Regarding the study as a whole: By week 6 at 0.1 to 3.0 mg/kg, blood CD4+ and CD8+ T cells had expanded clonally. Expanded peripheral T cell antigen specificity was not determined. Fewer expanded clones were found on average in CD4+ than in CD8+ T cells.

The sequencing here drew on CD4+ or CD8+ T cells sorted from blood, taken in a trial of the OX40 agonist ivuxolimab. The receptor was derived from an adult with an advanced solid tumor such as melanoma, head and neck, liver or kidney cancer. The chain employs TRBV19 and TRBJ2-1, with no clear D. CDR3 nucleotides: TGTGCCAGTAGTACCATAAGGGCTCTCGACAATGAGCAGTTCTTC. Translated: CASSTIRALDNEQFF.